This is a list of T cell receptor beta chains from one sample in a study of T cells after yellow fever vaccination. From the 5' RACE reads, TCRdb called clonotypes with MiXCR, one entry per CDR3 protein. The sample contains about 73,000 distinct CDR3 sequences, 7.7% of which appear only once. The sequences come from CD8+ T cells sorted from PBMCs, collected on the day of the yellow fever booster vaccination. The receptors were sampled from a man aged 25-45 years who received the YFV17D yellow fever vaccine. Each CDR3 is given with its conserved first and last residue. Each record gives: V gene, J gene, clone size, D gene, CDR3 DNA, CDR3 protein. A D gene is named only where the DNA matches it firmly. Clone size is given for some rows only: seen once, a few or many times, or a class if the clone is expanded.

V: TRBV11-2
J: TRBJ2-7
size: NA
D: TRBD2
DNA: TGTGCCAGCAGCTTAATGCCTAGCGGGGCCTACGAGCAGTACTTC
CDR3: CASSLMPSGAYEQYF

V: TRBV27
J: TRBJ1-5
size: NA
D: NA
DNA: TGTGCCAGCAACCCGGTCGGGAGGGATCAGCCCCAGCATTTT
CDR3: CASNPVGRDQPQHF

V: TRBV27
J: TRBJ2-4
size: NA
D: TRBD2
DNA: TGTGCCAGCAAAGAGTGGGCTAGCGGGAAATCCAAAAACATTCAGTACTTC
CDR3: CASKEWASGKSKNIQYF

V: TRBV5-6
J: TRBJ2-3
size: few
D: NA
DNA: TGTGCCAGCAGGGAAGAGGGGGACCCCACAGATACGCAGTATTTT
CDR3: CASREEGDPTDTQYF

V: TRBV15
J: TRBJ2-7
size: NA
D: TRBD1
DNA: TGTGCCACCAGCAGAGTGGACGGGACAGGGGAGTTCTACGAGCAGTACTTC
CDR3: CATSRVDGTGEFYEQYF

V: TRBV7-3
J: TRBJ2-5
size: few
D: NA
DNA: TGTGCCAGCAGCCCCCTCGGGTTTGGGGCAGAGACCCAGTACTTC
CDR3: CASSPLGFGAETQYF

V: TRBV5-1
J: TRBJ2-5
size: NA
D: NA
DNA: TGCGCCAGCAGCTTGTTAGGAACCAATCAAGAGACCCAGTACTTC
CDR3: CASSLLGTNQETQYF

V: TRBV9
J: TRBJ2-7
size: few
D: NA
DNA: TGTGCCAGCAGCATGGACCTAGGCCCCTACGAGCAGTACTTC
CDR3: CASSMDLGPYEQYF

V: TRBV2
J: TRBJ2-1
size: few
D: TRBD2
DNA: TGTGCCAGCAGTGATAGCCTAGCGGGAGTTCATGAGCAGTTCTTC
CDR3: CASSDSLAGVHEQFF

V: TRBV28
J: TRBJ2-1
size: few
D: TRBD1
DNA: TGTGCCAGCAGTTTAGTGACAGGGAATGAGCAGTTCTTC
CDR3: CASSLVTGNEQFF

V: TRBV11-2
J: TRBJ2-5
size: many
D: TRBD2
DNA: TGTGCCAGCAGCCAAGGGACTAGCGGCTCGGAGACCCAGTACTTC
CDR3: CASSQGTSGSETQYF

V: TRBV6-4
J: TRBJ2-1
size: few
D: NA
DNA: TGTGCCAGCAGTGACGTCGCGGGGAGTGAGCAGTTCTTC
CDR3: CASSDVAGSEQFF

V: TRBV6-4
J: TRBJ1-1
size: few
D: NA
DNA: TGTGCCAGCAGTGATTCACCTGGGACTGAAGCTTTCTTT
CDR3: CASSDSPGTEAFF

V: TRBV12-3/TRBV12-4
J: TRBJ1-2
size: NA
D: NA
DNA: TGTGCCAGCAGCCCGGGACACTATGGCTACACCTTC
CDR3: CASSPGHYGYTF

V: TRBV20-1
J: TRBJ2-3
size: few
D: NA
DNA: TGCAGTGCTAGAGATGAAGGACCCGGACGGATGGCGGATACGCAGTATTTT
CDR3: CSARDEGPGRMADTQYF

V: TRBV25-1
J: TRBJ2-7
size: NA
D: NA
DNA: TGTGCCAGCAGTGAATCTGGACAACCATCCTACGAGCAGTACTTC
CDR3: CASSESGQPSYEQYF

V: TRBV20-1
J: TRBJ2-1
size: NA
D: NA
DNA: TGCAGTGCTAGAGATATTAGCCAAAATGAGCAGTTCTTC
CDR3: CSARDISQNEQFF

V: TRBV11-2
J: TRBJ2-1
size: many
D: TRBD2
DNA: TGTGCCAGCAGCCCATTAGCGGGAGGGAACAATGAGCAGTTCTTC
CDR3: CASSPLAGGNNEQFF

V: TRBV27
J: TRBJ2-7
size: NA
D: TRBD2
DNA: TGTGCCAGCAGTTCCTCACTAGCGGGGGGATTCCCTTCCTACGAGCAGTACTTC
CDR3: CASSSSLAGGFPSYEQYF

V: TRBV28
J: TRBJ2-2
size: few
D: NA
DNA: TGTGCCAGCAGCCCGGAGAGAGGGAGCGGGGAGCTGTTTTTT
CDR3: CASSPERGSGELFF

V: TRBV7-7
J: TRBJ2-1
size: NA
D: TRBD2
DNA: TGTGCCAGCAGCTTAGAGCTAGCGGACAATGAGCAGTTCTTC
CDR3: CASSLELADNEQFF

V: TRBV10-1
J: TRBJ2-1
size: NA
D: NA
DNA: TGCGCCAGCAGTGAGTCCCCTGGCGAGCAGTTCTTC
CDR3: CASSESPGEQFF

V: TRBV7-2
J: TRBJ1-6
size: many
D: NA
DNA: TGTGCCAGCAGCTTAGCGCCCACCGATTTGGATTCACCCCTCCACTTT
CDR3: CASSLAPTDLDSPLHF

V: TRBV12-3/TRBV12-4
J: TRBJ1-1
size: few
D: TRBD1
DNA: TGTGCCAGCAGACCAGGGGGCACTGAAGCTTTCTTT
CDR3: CASRPGGTEAFF

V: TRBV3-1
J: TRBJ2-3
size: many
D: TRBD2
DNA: TGTGCCAGCAGCCAAGATGGATTACTAGCGGGAGTCGGCACAGATACGCAGTATTTT
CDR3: CASSQDGLLAGVGTDTQYF

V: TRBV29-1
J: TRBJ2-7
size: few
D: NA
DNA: TGCAGCGTTGAAGAGGGCAGGGGTTACGAGCAGTACTTC
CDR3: CSVEEGRGYEQYF

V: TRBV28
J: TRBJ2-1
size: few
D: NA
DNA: TGTGCCAGCAGTTTACCTGACAGGGGAACTAGCGGAGAGGATAACGACAATGAGCAGTTCTTC
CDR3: CASSLPDRGTSGEDNDNEQFF

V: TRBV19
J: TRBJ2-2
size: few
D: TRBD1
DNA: TGTGCCAGTAGTATAGATAGTCTGGGGACAGGGAACACCGGGGAGCTGTTTTTT
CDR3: CASSIDSLGTGNTGELFF

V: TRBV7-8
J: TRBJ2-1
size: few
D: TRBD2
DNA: TGTGCCAGCAGCTCCGCCGGACTAGCGGGAGGCTCCTACAATGAGCAGTTCTTC
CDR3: CASSSAGLAGGSYNEQFF

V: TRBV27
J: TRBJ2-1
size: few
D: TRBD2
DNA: TGTGCCAGCAGTCGGGGCGGGAGCTCCTACAATGAGCAGTTCTTC
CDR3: CASSRGGSSYNEQFF

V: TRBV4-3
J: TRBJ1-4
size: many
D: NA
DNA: TGCGCCAGCAGCCAGGATTCCGGGGATGAAAAACTGTTTTTT
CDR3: CASSQDSGDEKLFF

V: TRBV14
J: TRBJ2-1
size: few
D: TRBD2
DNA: TGTGCCAGCAGCCAAGATCGTAGCGGGATGCCCGATGAGCAGTTCTTC
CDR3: CASSQDRSGMPDEQFF

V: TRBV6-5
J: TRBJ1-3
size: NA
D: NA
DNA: TGTGCCAGCAGTTACTCGTCTGGAAACACCATATATTTT
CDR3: CASSYSSGNTIYF

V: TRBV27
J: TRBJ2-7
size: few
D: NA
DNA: TGTGCCAGCGGGCCCCGTCACGAGCAGTACTTC
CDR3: CASGPRHEQYF

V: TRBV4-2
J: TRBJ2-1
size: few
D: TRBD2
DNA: TGTGCCAGCACTATTCTGGCGGGAGTGAGAGACAATGAGCAGTTCTTC
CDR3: CASTILAGVRDNEQFF

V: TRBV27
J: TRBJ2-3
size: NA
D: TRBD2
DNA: TGTGCCAGCAACCTATCTAGCGGGAGGTGGGATACGCAGTATTTT
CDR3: CASNLSSGRWDTQYF

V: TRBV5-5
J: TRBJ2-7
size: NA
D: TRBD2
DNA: TGTGCCAGCAGCCCCGGACTAGCGGGAGGGCCGGGCTACGAGCAGTACTTC
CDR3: CASSPGLAGGPGYEQYF

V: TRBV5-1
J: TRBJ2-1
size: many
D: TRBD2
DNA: TGCGCCAGCAGCTCAGTAACTAGCGGGAGTGTAGGGGAGCAGTTCTTC
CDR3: CASSSVTSGSVGEQFF

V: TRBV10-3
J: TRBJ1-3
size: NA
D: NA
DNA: TGTGCCATCTGGGACACCTCTTCTGGAAACACCATATATTTT
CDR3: CAIWDTSSGNTIYF